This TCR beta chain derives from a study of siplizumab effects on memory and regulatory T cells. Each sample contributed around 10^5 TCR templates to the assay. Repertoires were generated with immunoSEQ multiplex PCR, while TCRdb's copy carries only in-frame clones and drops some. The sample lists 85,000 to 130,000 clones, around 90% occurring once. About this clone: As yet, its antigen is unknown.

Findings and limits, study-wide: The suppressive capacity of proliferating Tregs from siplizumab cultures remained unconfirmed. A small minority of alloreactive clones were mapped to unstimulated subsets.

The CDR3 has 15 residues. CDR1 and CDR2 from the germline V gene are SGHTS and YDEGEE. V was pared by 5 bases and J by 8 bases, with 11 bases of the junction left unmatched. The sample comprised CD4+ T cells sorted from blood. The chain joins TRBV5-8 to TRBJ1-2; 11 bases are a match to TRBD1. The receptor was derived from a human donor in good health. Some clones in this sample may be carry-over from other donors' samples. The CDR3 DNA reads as TGTGCCAGCAGAGAAGGACAGGGGGCCGCCGGAGGCTACACCTTC. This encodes CASREGQGAAGGYTF.